The clone carrying this T cell receptor (beta chain) was observed a handful of times. This sample stems from a study of T cells in Graves' hyperthyroidism and ophthalmopathy. This CDR3 has 14 residues. V shed 6 bases and J 6 bases; nucleotides not matched to a gene: 4. CDR1 is SNHLY and CDR2 is FYNNEI in the germline V gene. RNA transcripts gave rise to amplified TCR beta CDR3 regions. The TCR CDR3 first-round RT-PCR relied on the HTBI primer set. Via MiXCR, TCRdb re-called the multiplex PCR reads, giving one row per CDR3 protein. The table has about 570,000 distinct CDR3 sequences, roughly 50% seen once.

The receptor was derived from an adult woman with Graves' disease, either hyperthyroidism or ophthalmopathy (not recorded which). What was sequenced was peripheral blood or thyroid tissue (not recorded which). The rearrangement joins TRBV2 to TRBJ2-3; 12 nucleotides align to TRBD2. The CDR3 DNA is TGTGCCAGCAGCGGACTAGCGGGAAGGGATACGCAGTATTTT. This encodes CASSGLAGRDTQYF.